Included here is one T cell receptor (beta chain) sequence, with context. Its specificity is not known. These data are taken from a study of response to subunit inactivated influenza vaccine. Findings of the study overall: Only a handful of new T cells, the authors suggested, are recruited with each seasonal influenza vaccination.

TCRdb fed the RT-PCR reads into MiXCR, producing one record per CDR3 protein. Altogether 200,000 to 300,000 distinct CDR3 sequences are present, about 12% being singletons, with the ten largest covering 7.8%. CDR3 length: 14 amino acids. CDR1 is SGHAT, CDR2 FQNNGV, per germline. V lost 5 bases, J lost 5 bases, and 14 bases lay in between. This clonotype was obtained from a man between 50 and 59 years old who received an inactivated influenza vaccine. The sample in question was non-naive T cells sorted from PBMCs, obtained 14 to 15 days before vaccination. V and J are TRBV11-2 and TRBJ2-3; D may be TRBD2 (7 bases). CDR3 region: CASSLGGRGDTQYF. The CDR3 coding sequence is TGTGCCAGCAGCCTAGGGGGGAGGGGAGATACGCAGTATTTT.